The 27 T cell receptor beta chains presented below share a single source sample, sequenced in a study of CD8+ T cells in alopecia areata. Once RNA had been extracted, it was reverse transcribed into cDNA to act as the sequencing template. The repertoire was sequenced with immunoSEQ multiplex PCR; TCRdb's copy has only in-frame clones and lacks some. The profile shows 100,000 to 150,000 clones, over 60% of them singletons. Treatment meaning: oral pan-JAK inhibitor, 5-10 mg twice daily. The sequenced sample was CD4+ T cells sorted from blood, obtained at week 4, from a patient treated with tofacitinib. The receptors were sampled from a human donor with alopecia areata.

This rearrangement joins TRBV4-3 to TRBJ1-1; D is unresolved. The CDR3 consists of 14 residues. Trimming removed 1 base from V and 5 bases from J, with 11 bases in between. Germline V lookup: CDR1 LGHNA, CDR2 YSLEER. This chain's CDR3 is CASSQAALGTEAFF. CDR3 in DNA: TGCGCCAGCAGCCAAGCTGCCCTGGGGACTGAAGCTTTCTTT.

This chain connects TRBV7-2 to TRBJ2-5, with a possible D match to TRBD1 (6 bases). The CDR3 is made up of 12 amino acids. The germline CDR1 and CDR2 sequences are SGHTA and FQGNSA. The V gene lost 3 bases and the J gene lost 4 bases, with 6 bases spanning the gap. The CDR3 coding sequence is TGTGCCAGCAGCTTCAGGGGAGAGACCCAGTACTTC. Encoded protein: CASSFRGETQYF.

This chain uses TRBV5-1 with TRBJ2-2; D may be TRBD2 (6 bases). V was cut by 0 bases and J by 0 bases, with 15 bases left in between. This CDR3 region has 18 residues. Germline CDR1 SGHRS, CDR2 YFSETQ. The CDR3 here is CASSLDDSGGPNTGELFF. The DNA for the CDR3 is TGCGCCAGCAGCTTGGACGACTCTGGAGGGCCGAACACCGGGGAGCTGTTTTTT.

This clone was counted only a few times. Here the CDR3 DNA reads TGCAGCACCGCCAGGGGGTTTGAAGATACGCAGTATTTT. This gives the protein CSTARGFEDTQYF. The chain carries TRBV29-1 and TRBJ2-3; 7 bases line up with TRBD1. CDR3 length: 13 amino acids. The J segment lost 5 bases and the V segment lost 8 bases, leaving 10 bases of the junction unmatched. Germline V gene data show CDR1 as SQVTM and CDR2 as ANQGSEA.

The gene calls are TRBV2 and TRBJ2-5, with D unclear. Germline loops: CDR1 SNHLY, CDR2 FYNNEI. V lost 8 bases to trimming and J lost 4 bases, with 14 bases between them. The CDR3 has 13 amino acids. CDR3 region: CASCVRDGETQYF. The CDR3, as DNA: TGTGCCAGCTGCGTACGAGACGGAGAGACCCAGTACTTC.

The chain is built from TRBV4-1 and TRBJ2-7, with 12 bases aligning to TRBD1. The CDR3 extends over 16 amino acids. Germline CDR1 and CDR2: MGHRA and YSYEKL. V lost 1 base, J lost 6 bases, and 7 bases stayed unmatched. CDR3 region: CASSQASGQGAGEQYF. The CDR3 coding sequence is TGCGCCAGCAGCCAAGCCTCGGGACAGGGGGCTGGCGAGCAGTACTTC.

J is TRBJ2-1 and V is TRBV30, with TRBD2 matching 7 bases. With V trimmed by 4 bases and J by 9 bases, 12 bases remained unmatched. The CDR3 spans 14 residues. Germline CDR1 and CDR2: GTSNPN and SVGIG (reference sequence). The CDR3 nucleotides read TGTGCCTGGAACGTAGTAGCGGGTAGTGGTGAGCAGTTCTTC. It specifies CAWNVVAGSGEQFF.

The chain carries TRBV25-1 and TRBJ1-2; TRBD1 agrees at 9 bases. CDR1 and CDR2 (germline): MGHDK, SYGVNS. The CDR3 runs 15 residues. V was pared by 4 bases and J by 5 bases, with 8 bases of the junction left unmatched. This CDR3 is CASSARDRGVYGYTF. CDR3 nucleotide sequence: TGTGCCAGCAGTGCCCGAGACAGGGGGGTGTATGGCTACACCTTC.

This clone was counted a few times. The chain carries TRBV9 and TRBJ2-5, with no clear D. This CDR3 has 12 amino acids. Trimming took 5 bases from V and 5 from J, leaving 10 bases between them. Germline CDR1 SGDLS, CDR2 YYNGEE. The CDR3 sequence is CASRGLGETQYF. The CDR3 bases are TGTGCCAGCAGAGGCCTGGGTGAGACCCAGTACTTC. Full variable domain (outside the CDR3, taken from reference TRBV9 and TRBJ2-5): DSGVTQTPKHLITATGQRVTLRCSPRSGDLSVYWYQQSLDQGLQFLIQYYNGEERAKGNILERFSAQQFPDLHSELNLSSLELGDSALYFCASRGLGETQYFGPGTRLLVL.

V is TRBV9 and J is TRBJ1-2; D possibly corresponds to TRBD1 (6 bases). This CDR3 has 13 residues. V was clipped by 4 bases and J by 7 bases, with 14 bases between them. Germline V CDR1 and CDR2: SGDLS, YYNGEE. Here the CDR3 reads CASSPRARGGYTF. In nucleotides, the CDR3 is TGTGCCAGCAGCCCTCGCGCCAGGGGTGGCTACACCTTC.

The genes are TRBV27 and TRBJ2-7, with TRBD1 matching over 11 bases. The CDR3 sequence is 14 residues long. Germline loops: CDR1 MNHEY, CDR2 SMNVEV (reference sequence). V was pared by 8 bases and J by 5 bases, with 8 bases of the junction left unmatched. The CDR3 nucleotides are TGTGCCAGCCGCAGGACAGGGGGCATCGACGAGCAGTACTTC. Translating it yields CASRRTGGIDEQYF.

On this clone itself: Given a much more abundant clone one base away, this may be a read error. V and J are TRBV7-8 and TRBJ2-5; D call uncertain. Germline V gene sequence: CDR1 SGHVS, CDR2 FQNEAQ. The CDR3 covers 11 residues. V was pared by 3 bases and J by 1 base, with 0 bases between. The CDR3 nucleotides are TGTGCCAGCAGCTTCCAAGAGACCCAGTACTTC. The encoded protein is CASSFQETQYF.

The chain uses TRBV6-6 and TRBJ2-5, with 7 bases aligning to TRBD2. Germline trimming cut 8 bases from V and 7 bases from J; bases unmatched to any gene: 16. The length of the CDR3 is 15 residues. Germline CDR1 MNHNY, CDR2 SVGAGI (reference sequence). The CDR3 is CASSNPSGQSRTQYF. DNA of the CDR3: TGTGCCAGCTCGAACCCTAGCGGCCAAAGTAGGACCCAGTACTTC.

The chain recombines TRBV10-3 with TRBJ2-7; TRBD1 aligns across 8 bases. Germline assignment: CDR1 ENHRY and CDR2 SYGVKD. There are 13 residues in the CDR3. With 5 bases clipped from V and 3 bases from J, the junction kept 3 bases outside the gene matches. The chain's CDR3 is CAISPGQGYEQYF. The CDR3 nucleotides read TGTGCCATCAGTCCCGGACAGGGCTACGAGCAGTACTTC.

The rearrangement links TRBV10-2 to TRBJ2-7; TRBD2 agrees at 11 bases. Germline V gene data show CDR1 as WSHSY and CDR2 as SAAADI. V shed 4 bases and J 0 bases; nucleotides not matched to a gene: 2. The CDR3 runs to 15 residues. The CDR3 nucleotides are TGCGCCAGCAGTGTAGCGGGAGGGGTCTCCTACGAGCAGTACTTC. This encodes CASSVAGGVSYEQYF.

This clone has just a few counts. The rearrangement joins TRBV6-6 to TRBJ2-7; TRBD1 aligns across 10 bases. V gave up 5 bases and J gave up 12 bases; unmatched junction bases: 10. This CDR3 is 13 amino acids long. CDR1 and CDR2 from the germline V gene are MNHNY and SVGAGI (reference sequence). CDR3 nucleotide sequence: TGTGCCAGCAGTGGAGATCCGGGACAGGGGATGTACTTC. This sequence encodes CASSGDPGQGMYF.

A remark on this clone: Other DNA variants within this sample encode the same CDR3. The chain combines TRBV29-1 with TRBJ1-4; no definite D call. Trimming left V 4 bases short and J 0 bases short, with 6 bases between. CDR1 is SQVTM, CDR2 ANQGSEA, per germline. CDR3 size: 13 residues. The CDR3 coding sequence is TGCAGCGTTGTCTCTGCAACTAATGAAAAACTGTTTTTT. Amino acids: CSVVSATNEKLFF.

V usage is TRBV5-1 and J usage is TRBJ1-6; D is unclear. There are 14 residues in the CDR3. Germline V gene data show CDR1 as SGHRS and CDR2 as YFSETQ. Trimming stripped 5 bases from V and 6 bases from J, with 12 bases between. The CDR3 reads CASSNPESNSPLHF. CDR3 DNA: TGCGCCAGCAGTAATCCGGAGTCTAATTCACCCCTCCACTTT. The entire variable domain, with the rest obtained from reference TRBV5-1 and TRBJ1-6, is as follows: KAGVTQTPRYLIKTRGQQVTLSCSPISGHRSVSWYQQTPGQGLQFLFEYFSETQRNKGNFPGRFSGRQFSNSRSEMNVSTLELGDSALYLCASSNPESNSPLHFGNGTRLTVT.

The chain recombines TRBV30 with TRBJ2-1, with 8 bases lining up with TRBD2. CDR3 length: 13 amino acids. In germline, CDR1 is GTSNPN, CDR2 SVGIG (reference sequence). V lost 5 bases to trimming and J lost 4 bases; unmatched junction nucleotides: 4. The CDR3, as DNA: TGTGCCTGGTCCGGGACTAGATACAATGAGCAGTTCTTC. Translating it yields CAWSGTRYNEQFF.

This clone was picked up a small number of times. The V call is TRBV29-1, the J call TRBJ2-5; the D is unclear. V was pared by 4 bases and J by 2 bases, with 11 bases between. The CDR3 is 13 amino acids. The germline gives CDR1 SQVTM, CDR2 ANQGSEA. Written as DNA, the CDR3 is TGCAGCGTTGGGGTCAGTAGGCAAGAGACCCAGTACTTC. Encoded protein: CSVGVSRQETQYF.

This clone appeared a few times. The rearrangement uses TRBV28 and TRBJ2-7; D unresolved. Germline CDR1 is MDHEN and CDR2 is SYDVKM. Trimming stripped 5 bases from V and 7 bases from J, with 12 bases between. This CDR3 is built from 12 residues. This chain's CDR3 is CASSPNIEEQYF. The CDR3 region has the DNA TGTGCCAGCAGTCCCAACATCGAAGAGCAGTACTTC.

The chain couples TRBV29-1 to TRBJ2-7, with unresolved D. Between the trimmed V and J ends, which lost 4 bases and 1 base, there was a span of 8 bases. Germline CDR1 SQVTM, CDR2 ANQGSEA. The CDR3 is 12 amino acids. CDR3 region: CSVGIDSYEQYF. The DNA for the CDR3 is TGCAGCGTTGGGATCGATTCCTACGAGCAGTACTTC.

V gene TRBV10-3 combines with J gene TRBJ1-6, with 9 bases identical to TRBD1. The V gene's germline CDR1 is ENHRY and CDR2 SYGVKD. The CDR3 length is 13 residues. V gave up 9 bases and J gave up 6 bases; unmatched junction bases: 3. In nucleotides, the CDR3 is TGTGCCATGGGGACAGGGCTTAATTCACCCCTCCACTTT. It is translated as CAMGTGLNSPLHF.

This rearrangement joins TRBV5-1 to TRBJ1-1; D not resolved. Trimming took 4 bases from V and 0 from J, leaving 25 bases between them. There are 19 residues in the CDR3. CDR1 SGHRS and CDR2 YFSETQ come from the germline V gene. CDR3 in DNA: TGCGCCAGCAGCACGAGCAACGGGCCGGACGGAGCCCTGAACACTGAAGCTTTCTTT. This codes for CASSTSNGPDGALNTEAFF. Full variable domain (remainder filled in from reference TRBV5-1 and TRBJ1-1): KAGVTQTPRYLIKTRGQQVTLSCSPISGHRSVSWYQQTPGQGLQFLFEYFSETQRNKGNFPGRFSGRQFSNSRSEMNVSTLELGDSALYLCASSTSNGPDGALNTEAFFGQGTRLTVV.

The chain joins TRBV4-3 to TRBJ1-5; no clear D gene. V was trimmed by 0 bases and J by 4 bases, leaving 7 bases between them. The germline CDR1 and CDR2 sequences are LGHNA and YSLEER. This CDR3 is 14 amino acids long. The CDR3 spells CASSQDRRNQPQHF. In nucleotides, the CDR3 is TGCGCCAGCAGCCAAGATCGTAGGAATCAGCCCCAGCATTTT.

This clone was picked up a small number of times. This chain uses TRBV29-1 with TRBJ2-5; no definite D call. The ends were cut back, 6 bases at V and 0 bases at J, with 14 bases in the middle. This CDR3 is built from 14 residues. Germline CDR1 and CDR2: SQVTM and ANQGSEA. CDR3 in amino acids: CSVWNVQYQETQYF. For the CDR3, the DNA is TGCAGCGTGTGGAACGTCCAGTACCAAGAGACCCAGTACTTC.

This chain's CDR3 is CASSLVRDTGELFF. The CDR3 coding sequence is TGTGCCAGCAGCTTGGTGAGGGACACCGGGGAGCTGTTTTTT. The rearrangement links TRBV5-6 to TRBJ2-2, with D maybe TRBD2 (5 bases). V was pared by 0 bases and J by 3 bases, with 6 bases between. This CDR3 has 14 amino acids. CDR1 is SGHDT and CDR2 is YYEEEE in the germline V gene.